This T cell receptor beta chain was captured in a study of siplizumab effects on memory and regulatory T cells (dated by TCRdb to about 2019). About the study as a whole: The study looked at the effect of siplizumab, an anti-CD2 antibody, on alloreactive T-cell subsets in allogeneic mixed lymphocyte reactions made from human PBMCs. Beyond this particular receptor, the publication reports: Unstimulated naive T cells appeared more diverse than memory T cells, and naive cells seemed to contribute substantially to the alloresponse. Because sequences at frequencies below about 10^-5 were poorly captured, only a minor fraction of alloreactive clones could be mapped back to unstimulated subsets. Whether proliferating Tregs from siplizumab cultures were suppressive was not functionally confirmed. A naive or memory phenotype could not be assigned to roughly 75-95% of proliferating CD4+ or CD8+ clones. In reactions with siplizumab, an average of roughly 70% of mappable alloreactive CD4+ clones were Treg-derived, compared with roughly 27% in control reactions. The cumulative frequency of alloreactive sequences traceable to unstimulated CD4+ memory T cells was significantly reduced by siplizumab.

Sorted unstimulated T cells, along with proliferating T cells recovered from mixed lymphocyte reactions, underwent TCRbeta CDR3 sequencing. Fresh whole blood from more than 9 HLA-typed healthy donors served as the source for isolating PBMCs. According to the germline V gene, CDR1 reads SGDLS and CDR2 reads YYNGEE. Measured from the cysteine to the phenylalanine, the CDR3 is 15 residues long. This entry keeps only the CDR3 DNA: 45 bases, framed from base 1. The V and J ends are trimmed by 0 bases and 3 bases, leaving 12 bases between them. Libraries were prepared through the immunoSEQ multiplex PCR assay. Roughly 10^5 TCR templates per sample were assayed on the deep sequencing platform. Genomic DNA extracted from sorted T cells was used for TCRbeta CDR3 sequencing. The paper's data handling went like this. Clonal analysis of TCRbeta CDR3 data was done in the R programming language. Alloreactive CD4+ and CD8+ clones were defined by comparing unstimulated samples with post-reaction CFSE-low samples. Alloreactive CD4+ clones were assigned to regulatory or non-regulatory origin by matching sequences to sorted unstimulated Treg and non-Treg repertoires. Drawn from immuneACCESS, this table holds only the in-frame rearrangements with V and J called that TCRdb kept. Clones are partly lost; checked studies trace under half to an unresolved V gene and leave the rest unexplained. V, J and clone size are taken as reported in that table, and D and trimming were inferred from the DNA itself. Present in this sample are some 100,000 clones, about nine tenths of which were seen just once. The ten largest clones add up to under 3% of the sample.

Details on this clone: Its antigen remains undetermined. No base quality values were provided; no much bigger clone lies one nucleotide off.

The sequence was obtained from a human donor in good health. Some clones in this sample may be carry-over from other donors' samples. Recombination linked TRBV9 to TRBJ1-2, with the D gene not confidently named. Specimen: CD4+ T cells sorted from blood. The CDR3 sequence is CASSVAPGGDYGYTF. The base sequence is TGTGCCAGCAGCGTAGCTCCCGGTGGGGACTATGGCTACACCTTC.